One sample yielded the 10 T cell receptor beta chains listed below, sequenced in a study of identical twins. MiXCR, run by TCRdb on the 5' RACE reads, gives a single entry per CDR3 protein. The data show some 730,000 distinct CDR3 sequences, around a sixth seen once. These same records also appear under a second study, on T cells expressing NK-cell markers.

Source material: PBMCs. These receptors all come from a woman aged 18-35 years in good health.

This clonotype was observed a few times. CDR3 in amino acids: CASSSSGGQPKIYEQYF. CDR3 sequence (DNA): TGTGCCAGCAGCAGTAGCGGGGGACAACCTAAAATCTACGAGCAGTACTTC. The V gene is TRBV7-9, the J gene TRBJ2-7; 9 positions match TRBD2. This CDR3 has 17 residues. V shed 5 bases, J shed 3 bases, and the junction held 14 bases outside the gene matches. CDR1 is SEHNR, CDR2 FQNEAQ, per germline (reference sequence).

The rearrangement links TRBV20-1 to TRBJ2-6; D assignment may be TRBD1 or TRBD2 (6 bases each). Germline V gives CDR1 DFQATT, CDR2 SNEGSKA (reference sequence). This CDR3 is built from 17 residues. Trimming shortened V by 6 bases and J by 4 bases, and 22 bases separated the two germline ends. The CDR3 DNA reads as TGCAGTGCCATGGGGGCGGGGAGCTTCTCGGGGGCCAACGTCCTGACTTTC. Protein: CSAMGAGSFSGANVLTF.

This clonotype has only a few counts. The chain joins TRBV20-1 to TRBJ1-4, with 7 bases aligning to TRBD1. Germline lookup yields CDR1 DFQATT and CDR2 SNEGSKA (reference sequence). The J segment lost 7 bases and the V segment lost 5 bases, leaving 7 bases of the junction unmatched. The CDR3 loop spans 13 amino acids. The CDR3 DNA sequence: TGCAGTGCTCCAGACAGGGCCTCTGAAAAACTGTTTTTT. Amino acids: CSAPDRASEKLFF.

The chain is built from TRBV6-5 and TRBJ2-2; a possible D gene is TRBD2 (6 bases). Trimming shortened V by 2 bases and J by 1 base, and 20 bases separated the two germline ends. The CDR3 sequence is 19 residues long. Germline-derived CDR1 and CDR2 are MNHEY and SVGAGI. This CDR3 reads CASSYRPPLLGGNTGELFF. The CDR3 nucleotides are TGTGCCAGCAGTTACCGGCCCCCTCTGTTGGGGGGGAACACCGGGGAGCTGTTTTTT.

J is TRBJ2-1 and V is TRBV20-1; D gene uncertain. Germline-derived CDR1 and CDR2 are DFQATT and SNEGSKA (reference sequence). V shed 6 bases and J shed 9 bases, with 15 bases lying between them. This CDR3 has 12 amino acids. Written as DNA, the CDR3 is TGCAGTGCACAGAAATTCGGCCGTGAGCAGTTCTTC. Amino acids: CSAQKFGREQFF.

This clonotype was seen a few times. This chain connects TRBV7-2 to TRBJ2-2, with D maybe TRBD1 (5 bases). Germline V lookup: CDR1 SGHTA, CDR2 FQGNSA. Trimming took 2 bases from V and 6 from J, leaving 7 bases between them. The CDR3 is made up of 13 amino acids. CDR3 bases: TGTGCCAGCAGCTTACTACAGGCCGGGGAGCTGTTTTTT. Translated: CASSLLQAGELFF. The full variable domain, in which reference TRBV7-2 and TRBJ2-2 provide the parts outside the CDR3, is GAGVSQSPSNKVTEKGKDVELRCDPISGHTALYWYRQSLGQGLEFLIYFQGNSAPDKSGLPSDRFSAERTGGSVSTLTIQRTQQEDSAVYLCASSLLQAGELFFGEGSRLTVL.

The chain couples TRBV4-1 to TRBJ2-5, with no clear D. The V end was cut by 0 bases, the J end by 1 base, with 9 bases between. The germline V gene has CDR1 MGHRA and CDR2 YSYEKL. The CDR3 has 15 residues. The CDR3 spells CASSQERALQETQYF. CDR3 nucleotide sequence: TGCGCCAGCAGCCAAGAAAGGGCACTCCAAGAGACCCAGTACTTC.

This clonotype has only a few counts. The J gene is TRBJ2-3, the V gene TRBV24-1, with TRBD2 identical over 7 bases. Germline values: CDR1 KGHDR, CDR2 SFDVKD. This CDR3 contains 14 residues. The J segment lost 2 bases and the V segment lost 4 bases, leaving 2 bases of the junction unmatched. CDR3 amino acids: CATSEGGTTDTQYF. CDR3 sequence (DNA): TGTGCCACCAGTGAGGGGGGGACCACAGATACGCAGTATTTT.

The V gene is TRBV3-1, the J gene TRBJ1-2; a weak D match, TRBD1 (6 bases). The CDR3 is made up of 15 amino acids. CDR1 is LGHDT and CDR2 is YNNKEL in the germline V gene (reference sequence). Trimming removed 5 bases at V and 4 bases at J, with 17 bases between. This chain's CDR3 is CASSIRTVSAYGYTF. The CDR3, as DNA: TGTGCCAGCAGCATTCGGACAGTATCCGCCTATGGCTACACCTTC.

The chain uses TRBV20-1 and TRBJ2-3; 9 bases fit TRBD1. Germline V CDR1 and CDR2: DFQATT, SNEGSKA (reference sequence). Trimming removed 3 bases from V and 1 base from J; junction bases left unmatched: 11. This CDR3 comprises 17 residues. The DNA for the CDR3 is TGCAGTGCTAGGTCCGCGCTTACAGGGGGCGGCACAGATACGCAGTATTTT. Protein product: CSARSALTGGGTDTQYF.